The rows below give T cell receptor beta chains drawn from one sample of a study of cytomegalovirus exposure and HLA in healthy donors. Only in-frame clones appear in the TCRdb table, and some are missing; sequencing was by immunoSEQ multiplex PCR. The sample includes 180,000 or so clones, roughly 80% of them seen just once. Sequencing was done on a sample of PBMCs. These receptors all come from a woman between 50 and 59 years old in good health and CMV-seropositive. CDR3s include the opening cysteine and the closing phenylalanine or tryptophan. The order of the fields is CDR3 length, D gene, clone size, V gene, J gene, CDR3 protein, CDR3 DNA. A D gene is named only where the DNA matches it firmly. The listing skips clone size in some rows; elsewhere it reads once, few, many or a size class.

>14|TRBD1|NA|TRBV9|TRBJ1-4
CASSEGQPNEKLFF
TGTGCCAGCAGCGAGGGACAGCCTAATGAAAAACTGTTTTTT
>12|TRBD1|NA|TRBV2|TRBJ2-7
CASTNRGLEQYF
TGTGCCAGCACGAACAGGGGGCTCGAGCAGTACTTC
>15|TRBD1|few|TRBV6-5|TRBJ1-1
CASSYSKGTGYEAFF
TGTGCCAGCAGTTACTCGAAAGGGACAGGGTATGAAGCTTTCTTT
>13|NA|NA|TRBV27|TRBJ1-6
CASSLIRDSPLHF
TGTGCCAGCAGTTTAATACGGGATTCACCCCTCCACTTT
>15|NA|NA|TRBV5-8|TRBJ2-3
CASSLERRDTDTQYF
TGTGCCAGCAGCTTGGAGCGGAGGGACACAGATACGCAGTATTTT
>15|TRBD2|few|TRBV4-1|TRBJ2-2
CASSPRVAGTGELFF
TGCGCCAGCAGCCCCCGGGTAGCGGGGACCGGGGAGCTGTTTTTT
>15|NA|NA|TRBV6-1|TRBJ2-5
CASSEVVTSQETQYF
TGTGCCAGCAGTGAGGTTGTAACGAGCCAAGAGACCCAGTACTTC
>18|NA|NA|TRBV6-1|TRBJ1-5
CASSEQLRWGLPNQPQHF
TGTGCCAGCAGTGAGCAGTTAAGATGGGGGCTCCCCAATCAGCCCCAGCATTTT
>15|NA|NA|TRBV27|TRBJ1-4
CASSLGTATNERLFF
TGTGCCAGCAGTTTGGGGACTGCAACTAATGAAAGACTGTTTTTT
>14|TRBD2|NA|TRBV6-4|TRBJ2-1
CASSEGTSGNEQFF
TGTGCCAGCAGCGAGGGGACTAGCGGCAATGAGCAGTTCTTC
>14|NA|NA|TRBV29-1|TRBJ1-2
CSVGDLSSNYGYTF
TGCAGCGTTGGGGACTTGAGCTCTAACTATGGCTACACCTTC
>15|NA|once|TRBV25-1|TRBJ2-5
CASSHRVAGQETQYF
TGTGCCAGCAGTCACAGGGTGGCAGGGCAAGAGACCCAGTACTTC
>16|TRBD2|NA|TRBV29-1|TRBJ2-7
CSVVPGLAGRPGEQYF
TGCAGCGTTGTCCCGGGACTAGCGGGAAGGCCGGGGGAGCAGTACTTC
>13|TRBD2|NA|TRBV11-2|TRBJ2-1
CASSVGGLAEQFF
TGTGCCAGCAGCGTGGGGGGACTAGCTGAGCAGTTCTTC
>15|TRBD2|NA|TRBV19|TRBJ2-7
CASSIANGRGNEQYF
TGTGCCAGTAGTATAGCCAACGGGAGGGGCAACGAGCAGTACTTC
>14|TRBD2|NA|TRBV5-1|TRBJ2-1
CASRWEGAYNEQFF
TGCGCCAGCAGATGGGAGGGAGCCTACAATGAGCAGTTCTTC
>16|TRBD2|NA|TRBV18|TRBJ2-1
CASSPPPGLGYNEQFF
TGTGCCAGCTCACCACCTCCGGGACTAGGCTACAATGAGCAGTTCTTC
>16|TRBD1|NA|TRBV28|TRBJ2-7
CASSSPNGQGQYEQYF
TGTGCCAGCAGTTCCCCCAACGGACAGGGACAGTACGAGCAGTACTTC
>14|NA|NA|TRBV5-1|TRBJ1-1
CASSLTGLNTEAFF
TGCGCCAGCAGCTTGACAGGTTTGAACACTGAAGCTTTCTTT
>16|NA|once|TRBV19|TRBJ1-5
CASSMLFYRSNQPQHF
TGTGCCAGTAGTATGCTATTCTACAGGAGCAATCAGCCCCAGCATTTT
>15|NA|NA|TRBV11-2|TRBJ2-2
CASSFVSGNTGELFF
TGTGCCAGCAGCTTCGTTTCGGGGAACACCGGGGAGCTGTTTTTT
>19|TRBD2|NA|TRBV5-1|TRBJ2-1
CASTLTWTSGSTRVNEQFF
TGCGCCAGCACTCTAACTTGGACTAGCGGGAGTACCCGAGTCAATGAGCAGTTCTTC
>13|NA|few|TRBV11-2|TRBJ2-1
CASSFSSAYEQFF
TGTGCCAGCAGCTTTAGCTCTGCCTATGAGCAGTTCTTC
>16|TRBD2|NA|TRBV5-6|TRBJ2-2
CASSQGLAGAPGELFF
TGTGCCAGCAGCCAGGGACTAGCGGGAGCCCCCGGGGAGCTGTTTTTT
>13|TRBD2|NA|TRBV29-1|TRBJ2-1
CSVTGLAGREQFF
TGCAGCGTGACCGGACTAGCGGGAAGGGAGCAGTTCTTC
>13|TRBD1|NA|TRBV10-1|TRBJ2-1
CASSSQGVGEQFF
TGCGCCAGCAGTTCGCAGGGGGTTGGTGAGCAGTTCTTC
>11|NA|NA|TRBV7-2|TRBJ2-5
CASSTQGTQYF
TGTGCCAGCAGCACCCAGGGGACCCAGTACTTC
>15|NA|NA|TRBV6-5|TRBJ2-5
CASSYSPGAGETQYF
TGTGCCAGCAGTTACTCGCCAGGGGCGGGTGAGACCCAGTACTTC
>17|TRBD1|NA|TRBV10-2|TRBJ1-5
CASSDGGQGVGNQPQHF
TGCGCCAGCAGTGACGGTGGCCAGGGGGTTGGCAATCAGCCCCAGCATTTT
>15|NA|NA|TRBV4-1|TRBJ2-1
CASRAGFASYNEQFF
TGCGCCAGCAGGGCGGGGTTTGCCTCCTACAATGAGCAGTTCTTC
>16|NA|NA|TRBV9|TRBJ2-7
CASSVTWGGLGSEQYF
TGTGCCAGCAGTGTCACGTGGGGGGGCCTCGGAAGCGAGCAGTACTTC
>14|NA|NA|TRBV7-2|TRBJ1-2
CASSLRTTNYGYTF
TGTGCCAGCAGCTTAAGGACAACTAACTATGGCTACACCTTC
>17|NA|NA|TRBV4-1|TRBJ2-7
CASSQGPRLSRGDEQYF
TGCGCCAGCAGCCAAGGTCCCAGACTGAGCAGGGGAGACGAGCAGTACTTC
>14|TRBD1|NA|TRBV6-1|TRBJ2-7
CASSEQGASYEQYF
TGTGCCAGCAGTGAACAGGGGGCCTCCTACGAGCAGTACTTC
>15|NA|NA|TRBV28|TRBJ1-3
CASSSAGGKTDTIYF
TGTGCCAGCAGTTCGGCGGGGGGGAAGACAGACACCATATATTTT
>12|NA|once|TRBV2|TRBJ1-1
CASRQQGGKAFF
TGTGCCAGCAGACAACAGGGCGGTAAAGCTTTCTTT
>17|TRBD2|NA|TRBV11-2|TRBJ2-1
CASSFLALAGAYNEQFF
TGTGCCAGCAGCTTCTTGGCTCTAGCGGGAGCGTACAATGAGCAGTTCTTC
>13|NA|NA|TRBV7-9|TRBJ1-1
CSSSSHEDTEAFF
TGTTCCAGCAGCTCTCACGAGGACACTGAAGCTTTCTTT
>13|NA|NA|TRBV15|TRBJ2-3
CATSTTSTDTQYF
TGTGCCACCAGCACTACTAGCACAGATACGCAGTATTTT
>16|TRBD2|few|TRBV5-4|TRBJ2-4
CASSLDWGLAENIQYF
TGTGCCAGCAGCTTGGACTGGGGACTAGCAGAAAACATTCAGTACTTC
>13|TRBD1|NA|TRBV5-4|TRBJ1-2
CASSADRGAGYTF
TGTGCCAGCAGCGCGGACAGGGGGGCTGGCTACACCTTC
>13|NA|NA|TRBV7-9|TRBJ1-5
CASSLQGNQPQHF
TGTGCCAGCAGCTTACAGGGTAATCAGCCCCAGCATTTT
>11|NA|once|TRBV20-1|TRBJ2-1
CSLGGYNEQFF
TGCAGTCTTGGGGGGTACAATGAGCAGTTCTTC
>19|TRBD2|NA|TRBV7-9|TRBJ2-2
CASSFRGTSGGRSTGELFF
TGTGCCAGCAGCTTTCGAGGGACTAGCGGGGGAAGGAGCACCGGGGAGCTGTTTTTT
>15|NA|NA|TRBV5-1|TRBJ2-6
CASSFDGSGANGLTF
TGCGCCAGCAGCTTCGATGGCTCTGGGGCCAACGGCCTGACTTTC
>15|NA|NA|TRBV5-4|TRBJ2-5
CASSSTGGRQETQYF
TGTGCCAGCAGCTCCACTGGAGGCAGACAAGAGACCCAGTACTTC
>13|TRBD1|NA|TRBV29-1|TRBJ1-2
CSVERGTGAGYTF
TGCAGCGTTGAAAGAGGGACAGGGGCTGGCTACACCTTC